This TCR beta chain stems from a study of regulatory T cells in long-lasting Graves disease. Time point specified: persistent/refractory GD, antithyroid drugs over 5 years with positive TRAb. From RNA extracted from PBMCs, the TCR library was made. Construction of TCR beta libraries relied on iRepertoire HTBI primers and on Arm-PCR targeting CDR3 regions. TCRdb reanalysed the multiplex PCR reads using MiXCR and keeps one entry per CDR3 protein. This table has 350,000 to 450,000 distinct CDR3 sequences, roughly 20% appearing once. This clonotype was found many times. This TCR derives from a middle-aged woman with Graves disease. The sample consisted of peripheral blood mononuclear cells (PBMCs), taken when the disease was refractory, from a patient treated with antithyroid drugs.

The CDR3 DNA sequence: TGTGCCAGCAGCTGGGGGACAGCGTACCAAGAGACCCAGTACTTC. Its protein product is CASSWGTAYQETQYF. The J gene is TRBJ2-5, the V gene TRBV11-2, with 7 bases identical to TRBD1. Germline lookup yields CDR1 SGHAT and CDR2 FQNNGV. The CDR3 is 15 amino acids. Trimming at V came to 4 bases and at J to 0 bases, leaving 5 bases not matched to a gene. Supplemented by reference TRBV11-2 and TRBJ2-5, the full variable domain reads EAGVAQSPRYKIIEKRQSVAFWCNPISGHATLYWYQQILGQGPKLLIQFQNNGVVDDSQLPKDRFSAERLKGVDSTLKIQPAKLEDSAVYLCASSWGTAYQETQYFGPGTRLLVL.